This TCR beta chain came from a study of T cell changes during pregnancy in multiple sclerosis. Germline V lookup: CDR1 SGHDN, CDR2 FVKESK. The V gene lost 0 bases and the J gene lost 2 bases, with 14 bases spanning the gap. The CDR3 is made up of 17 amino acids. Assay: immunoSEQ multiplex PCR; the TCRdb copy retains only in-frame clones and omits some. The data contain 35,000 to 45,000 clones, 80% to 95% of them singletons. This chain uses TRBV14 with TRBJ1-3; the D gene is possibly TRBD1 (5 bases). This clonotype originated in a female donor in good health, enrolled as a control in a pregnancy study. The specimen comprised CD4+ T cells from peripheral blood mononuclear cells, sampled in the second trimester of pregnancy. Written as DNA, the CDR3 is TGTGCCAGCAGCCAAGATTATTTGCGGGGGGCTGGAAACACCATATATTTT. It codes for CASSQDYLRGAGNTIYF. Looking up the rest from reference TRBV14 and TRBJ1-3 gives the full variable domain: EAGVTQFPSHSVIEKGQTVTLRCDPISGHDNLYWYRRVMGKEIKFLLHFVKESKQDESGMPNNRFLAERTGGTYSTLKVQPAELEDSGVYFCASSQDYLRGAGNTIYFGEGSWLTVV.